These 13 T cell receptor beta chains were sequenced from one sample in a study of T cells in Graves' hyperthyroidism and ophthalmopathy. Using RNA transcripts as the source, TCR beta CDR3 regions were amplified. The TCR CDR3 first-round RT-PCR relied on the HTBI primer set. TCRdb processed the multiplex PCR reads anew with MiXCR; each CDR3 protein has one entry. This table has around 700,000 distinct CDR3 sequences, 35% appearing once. The source material was blood. Receptors were obtained from a middle-aged woman with Graves' hyperthyroidism.

V is TRBV2 and J is TRBJ2-7, with D tentatively TRBD2 (5 bases). The CDR3 consists of 13 residues. V gave up 5 bases and J gave up 5 bases, with 13 bases separating them. Germline assignment: CDR1 SNHLY and CDR2 FYNNEI. Here the CDR3 reads CASSKNLANEQYF. The CDR3, as DNA: TGTGCCAGCAGTAAAAACCTAGCTAACGAGCAGTACTTC.

This clonotype was detected many times. The gene calls are TRBV2 and TRBJ1-1; D call uncertain. Per the germline V gene, CDR1 is SNHLY and CDR2 is FYNNEI. The CDR3 is 13 residues long. Trimming left V 7 bases short and J 2 bases short, with 11 bases between. The CDR3 DNA follows: TGTGCCAGCAAGGGCGGGCGAAACACTGAAGCTTTCTTT. Translating it yields CASKGGRNTEAFF.

The chain carries TRBV2 and TRBJ1-4; 7 positions agree with TRBD1. Germline V gene sequence: CDR1 SNHLY, CDR2 FYNNEI. The CDR3 is 15 amino acids. Germline trimming cut 6 bases from V and 7 bases from J; bases unmatched to any gene: 11. In DNA, the CDR3 is TGTGCCAGCAGCTTGCGAGGGGGCGCATTTGAAAAACTGTTTTTT. Translating it yields CASSLRGGAFEKLFF.

Here the CDR3 reads CASPPRRDETQYF. CDR3 nucleotide sequence: TGTGCCAGCCCACCCCGCAGGGATGAGACCCAGTACTTC. The rearrangement uses TRBV11-2 and TRBJ2-5; maybe TRBD1 (5 bases). V lost 8 bases to trimming and J lost 5 bases, with 15 bases between them. The CDR3 length is 13 residues. Germline CDR1 is SGHAT and CDR2 is FQNNGV.

Regarding this clonotype: This may arise from a read error, as a much more abundant clone is one base away. The CDR3, as DNA: TGTGCCAGCAGCCTCAGACTAGCTGAGACCCAGCACTTC. This sequence encodes CASSLRLAETQHF. V usage is TRBV6-5 and J usage is TRBJ2-5; 7 bases map to TRBD2. CDR3 length: 13 residues. Looked up from germline, CDR1 is MNHEY and CDR2 is SVGAGI.

On this clonotype: A read error may be the cause here, since a much bigger clone is one base away. The V gene is TRBV25-1, the J gene TRBJ2-6; weak D call: TRBD1 (5 bases). In germline, CDR1 is MGHDK, CDR2 SYGVNS. CDR3 length equals 16 residues. The CDR3 sequence is CASSRDVLGGADVLTF. The CDR3 nucleotides are TGTGCCAGCAGCAGAGACGTCCTTGGTGGGGCCGACGTCCTGACTTTC.

In regard to this clonotype: This may come from a read error, since a much larger clone is one base off. The chain employs TRBV10-3 and TRBJ2-5; D uncertain. Germline V gene data show CDR1 as ENHRY and CDR2 as SYGVKD. The CDR3 is 13 amino acids. With 4 bases removed from V and 2 bases from J, the gap between germline ends came to 8 bases. This CDR3 is CAISGRVQETQYF. CDR3 bases: TGTGCCATCAGTGGGCGAGTTCAAGAGACCCAGTACTTC.

The chain is built from TRBV6-2 or TRBV6-3 and TRBJ2-2; D gene uncertain. V lost 4 bases and J 5 bases, leaving 11 bases between the germline ends. The CDR3 length is 14 residues. Germline V gene sequence: CDR1 MNHEY, CDR2 SVGEGT. The CDR3 sequence: CASSSRRETGELFF. The CDR3, as DNA: TGTGCCAGCAGTTCTCGGCGCGAGACCGGGGAGCTGTTTTTT.

The V call is TRBV2, the J call TRBJ2-7; D not resolved. V was trimmed by 6 bases and J by 0 bases, leaving 18 bases between them. Looked up from germline, CDR1 is SNHLY and CDR2 is FYNNEI. CDR3 length: 16 residues. The DNA for the CDR3 is TGTGCCAGCAGCCGACCCCACCCGCCCATCTCCTACGAGCAGTACTTC. Translation gives CASSRPHPPISYEQYF.

As regards this clonotype: A much larger clone is a single base away; this may be a read error. The chain uses TRBV20-1 and TRBJ2-7, with D possibly matching TRBD1 (6 bases). Germline V gene sequence: CDR1 DFQATT, CDR2 SNEGSKA (reference sequence). The CDR3 is 13 amino acids. The CDR3 sequence: CSANVRGSYGQYF. The CDR3 nucleotides read TGCAGTGCTAATGTCAGGGGATCCTACGGGCAGTACTTC.

With respect to this clonotype: A junction boundary mismatches the germline segment, possibly from a read error. The rearrangement joins TRBV10-3 to TRBJ2-6, with D possibly being TRBD1 (5 bases). CDR1 and CDR2 (germline): ENHRY, SYGVKD. The CDR3 runs to 14 residues. CDR3 amino acids: CAISTLSGASVLTF. The DNA of the CDR3 is TGTGCCATCAGCACCCTTTCTGGGGCCAGCGTCCTGACTTTC.

This clonotype was counted a few times. The J gene is TRBJ1-2, the V gene TRBV6-6, with TRBD1 matching 11 bases. CDR3 length equals 18 residues. The J segment lost 4 bases and the V segment lost 6 bases, leaving 16 bases of the junction unmatched. CDR1 is MNHNY, CDR2 SVGAGI, per germline (reference sequence). For the CDR3, the DNA is TGTGCCAGCAGCCTGGGACAGGGGGTAATAAAGAGTTTCTATGGCTACACCTTC. Its protein is CASSLGQGVIKSFYGYTF.

This clonotype was observed a few times. The gene calls are TRBV30 and TRBJ2-7; D unclear. This CDR3 region has 11 residues. Trimming removed 3 bases at V and 5 bases at J, with 8 bases between. The germline V gene has CDR1 GTSNPN and CDR2 SVGIG (reference sequence). The CDR3 loop reads CAWRRRNEQYF. The CDR3 DNA reads as TGTGCCTGGAGGAGGAGAAACGAGCAGTACTTC.